This TCR beta chain was obtained from a study of a mutant IDH1 vaccine in newly diagnosed glioma. Germline V gene sequence: CDR1 MNHEY, CDR2 SVGAGI. Deletions cut 0 bases from V and 2 bases from J, with 14 bases between. The length of the CDR3 is 16 residues. This clone appeared a single time. Its antigen is still unknown. Time point in this sample: week 35, safety follow-up. A 20-mer mutant IDH1 peptide at 300 ug was injected subcutaneously with topical imiquimod. Generated by immunoSEQ multiplex PCR, the TCRdb table keeps only in-frame clones and is missing some. This table holds some 46,000 clones, about 92% found once.

J is TRBJ2-7 and V is TRBV6-5; the D is unclear. The TCR sequence derives from a man aged 45-60 years with glioma. Sequences were derived from PBMCs, sampled from a glioma patient whose treatment included an IDH1 peptide vaccine. CDR3 nucleotides: TGTGCCAGCAGTTACTCGTTAACAGCGCTGGCCTACGAGCAGTACTTC. Protein product: CASSYSLTALAYEQYF.